This paragraph covers one T cell receptor (beta chain) sequence. V shed 3 bases and J 3 bases; nucleotides not matched to a gene: 5. Germline V lookup: CDR1 LNHDA, CDR2 SQIVND (reference sequence). This CDR3 spans 15 amino acids. The source of the sample is a study of blood T cell repertoires in COVID-19. Libraries were prepared by immunoSEQ multiplex PCR; TCRdb keeps only in-frame clonotypes and omits some of them. This sample yields over 200,000 clones, of which about 90% are seen a single time; about 4% belongs to the top ten. The sample taken for sequencing was PBMCs or T cells enriched from blood (not recorded which). The TCR originated in a young woman with acute COVID-19. The chain recombines TRBV19 with TRBJ1-5, with 7 bases fitting TRBD1. The CDR3 coding sequence is TGTGCCAGTAGTATCGGCAGGGGGTACAATCAGCCCCAGCATTTT. Protein sequence: CASSIGRGYNQPQHF.